There are many counts of the clone carrying this T cell receptor beta chain. As yet, its antigen is unknown. Unique molecular identifiers were present on cDNA, and template switching added a universal primer site. TCRdb re-called the 5' RACE reads through MiXCR, storing one row per CDR3 protein. The profile shows 640,000 or so distinct CDR3 sequences, roughly 6% of them singletons. The ends lost 6 bases at V and 3 bases at J; junction bases unmatched: 16. CDR1 is LGHNA, CDR2 YNFKEQ, per germline. The CDR3 length is 19 residues. These data come from a study of identical twins. Study-level points and caveats: Weaker excess twin sharing was seen among beta out-of-frame sequences. In monozygotic twins, models underestimated the sharing of out-of-frame TCR alpha.

The TCR originated in a man aged 18 to 29 in good health. V is TRBV4-2 and J is TRBJ2-3; 12 positions agree with TRBD2. Material: naive T cells sorted from blood. CDR3 residues: CASSPTILAGGERTDTQYF. CDR3 DNA: TGTGCCAGCAGTCCTACCATACTAGCGGGAGGCGAAAGGACAGATACGCAGTATTTT.